This T cell receptor beta chain was identified during a study of shared clonotypes between healthy human individuals. Across the study: The plates for each donor numbered three CD4 naive, three CD4 memory, two CD8 naive and one CD8 memory. General observations from the study: In a handful of donors, around 5% of naive CD4 clonotypes appeared in common. Among non-shared clonotypes, generation probabilities were lower than among those shared by all four donors.

TCRdb's table, derived via immunoSEQ multiplex PCR, lists solely in-frame clones and lacks some. The table records roughly 1,500,000 clones, approximately 98.5% of them present only once. The CDR3 extends over 14 amino acids. Trimming left V 3 bases short and J 4 bases short, with 9 bases between. In germline, CDR1 is SGHAT, CDR2 FQNNGV. Donors comprised healthy HIV-negative adults lacking recent acute infections or vaccinations. With regard to this clone: Its matching antigen is unknown.

This sequence was found in a man under 40 in good health. Material: naive CD4+ T cells sorted from blood. Subset indicated: CD45RA+ positively selected. This chain uses TRBV11-2 with TRBJ1-4; no clear D gene. The CDR3 sequence is CASSFRPGNEKLFF. CDR3 bases: TGTGCCAGCAGCTTCCGTCCGGGTAATGAAAAACTGTTTTTT.